This T cell receptor (beta chain) appears in the sequencing data of a study of cytomegalovirus exposure and HLA in healthy donors. Across the study: A subsequent analysis reported that the 95 to 150 validation repertoires were produced on the same platform that had also been used for the roughly 670 first-cohort repertoires. Findings and caveats of the study: The classifier, whose performance was assessed in both the original and validation cohorts, reportedly diagnosed cytomegalovirus status with high specificity and sensitivity. Cytomegalovirus-associated status was assigned to approximately 160 TCR beta chains.

As regards this clone: No antigen is known for it.

Germline CDR1 and CDR2: MDHEN and SYDVKM. The CDR3 is 16 amino acids. Between the trimmed V and J ends, which lost 4 bases and 5 bases, there was a span of 20 bases. TCRdb keeps only in-frame clones here, not all; method: immunoSEQ multiplex PCR. The sample has approximately 200,000 clones; under 95% are singletons. The receptor was isolated from a young woman in good health and CMV-seronegative. The sequenced sample consisted of PBMCs. The chain carries TRBV28 and TRBJ2-5; TRBD1 is a possible D gene (6 bases). Written as DNA, the CDR3 is TGTGCCAGCAGTTCCTTACAGGGAAGACGGGCGGAGACCCAGTACTTC. The encoded protein is CASSSLQGRRAETQYF.